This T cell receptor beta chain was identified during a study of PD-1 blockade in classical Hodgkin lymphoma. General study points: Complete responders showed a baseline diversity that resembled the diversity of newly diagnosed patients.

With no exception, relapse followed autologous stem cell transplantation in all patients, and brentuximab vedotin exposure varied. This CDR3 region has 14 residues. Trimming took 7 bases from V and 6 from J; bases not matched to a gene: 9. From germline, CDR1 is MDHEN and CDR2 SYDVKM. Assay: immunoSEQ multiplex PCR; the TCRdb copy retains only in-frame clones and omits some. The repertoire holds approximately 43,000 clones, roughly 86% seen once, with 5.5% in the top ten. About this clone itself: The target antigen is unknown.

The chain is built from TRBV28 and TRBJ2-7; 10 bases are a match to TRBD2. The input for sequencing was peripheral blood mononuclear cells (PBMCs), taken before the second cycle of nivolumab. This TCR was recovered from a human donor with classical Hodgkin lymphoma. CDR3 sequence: CASNLLAGVSEQYF. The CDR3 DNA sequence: TGTGCCAGCAATCTTCTAGCGGGAGTCTCCGAGCAGTACTTC.